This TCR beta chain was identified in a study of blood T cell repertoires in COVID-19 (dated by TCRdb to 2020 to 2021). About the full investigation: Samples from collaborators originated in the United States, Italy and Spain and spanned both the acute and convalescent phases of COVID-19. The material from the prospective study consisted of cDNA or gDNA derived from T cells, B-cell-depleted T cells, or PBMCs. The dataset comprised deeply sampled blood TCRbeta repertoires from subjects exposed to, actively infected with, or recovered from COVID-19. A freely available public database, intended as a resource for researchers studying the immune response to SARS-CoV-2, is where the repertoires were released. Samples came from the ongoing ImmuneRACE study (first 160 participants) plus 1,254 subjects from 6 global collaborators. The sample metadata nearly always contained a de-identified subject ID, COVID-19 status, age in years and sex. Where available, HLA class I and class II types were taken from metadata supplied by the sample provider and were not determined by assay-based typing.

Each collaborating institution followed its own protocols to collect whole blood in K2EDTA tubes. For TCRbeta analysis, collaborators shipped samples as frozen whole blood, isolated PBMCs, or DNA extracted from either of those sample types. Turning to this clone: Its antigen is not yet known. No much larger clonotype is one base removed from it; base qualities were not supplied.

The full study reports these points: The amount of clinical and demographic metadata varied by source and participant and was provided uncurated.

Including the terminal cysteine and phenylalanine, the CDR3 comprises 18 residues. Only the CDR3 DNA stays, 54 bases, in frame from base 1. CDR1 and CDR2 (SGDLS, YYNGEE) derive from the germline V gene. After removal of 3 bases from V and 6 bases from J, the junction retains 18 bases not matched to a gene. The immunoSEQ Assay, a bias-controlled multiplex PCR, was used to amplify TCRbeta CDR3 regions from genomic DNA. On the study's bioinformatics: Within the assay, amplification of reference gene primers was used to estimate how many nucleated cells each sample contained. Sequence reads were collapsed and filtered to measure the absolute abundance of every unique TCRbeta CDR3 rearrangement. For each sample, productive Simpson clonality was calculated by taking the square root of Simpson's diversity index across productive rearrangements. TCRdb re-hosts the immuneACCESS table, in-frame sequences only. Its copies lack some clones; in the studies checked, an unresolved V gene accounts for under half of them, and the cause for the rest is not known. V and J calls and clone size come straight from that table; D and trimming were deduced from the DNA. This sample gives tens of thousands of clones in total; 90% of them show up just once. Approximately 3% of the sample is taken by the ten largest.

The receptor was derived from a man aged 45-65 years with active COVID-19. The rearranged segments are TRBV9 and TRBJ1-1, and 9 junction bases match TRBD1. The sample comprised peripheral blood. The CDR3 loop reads CASSASNDFGTGSPEAFF. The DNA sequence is TGTGCCAGCAGCGCCTCGAACGATTTTGGGACAGGGAGTCCTGAAGCTTTCTTT.